The present T cell receptor beta chain was sequenced within a study of blood T cell repertoires in COVID-19. In the study overall: The analysed material was cDNA or gDNA that came from T cells, B-cell-depleted T cells, or PBMCs.

The CDR3 has 11 amino acids. Trimming shortened V by 4 bases and J by 7 bases, and 7 bases separated the two germline ends. CDR1 is SEHNR and CDR2 is FQNEAQ in the germline V gene (reference sequence). Original processing notes: Estimation of nucleated cell counts relied on the amplification of reference gene primers. Data came from immunoSEQ multiplex PCR; TCRdb stores just in-frame clones and leaves some out. Clone size and the V and J calls come from that table; the DNA yielded D and trimming. The sample holds some 150,000 clones, over 80% seen once. This clone was counted a single time. Input material: peripheral blood. The V gene is TRBV7-9, the J gene TRBJ1-1, with D perhaps matching TRBD1 (6 bases). This receptor was identified in a man aged 50 to 60 who had recovered from COVID-19. The chain's CDR3 is CASSSTGEAFF. Here the CDR3 DNA reads TGTGCCAGCAGCTCGACAGGTGAAGCTTTCTTT.